This TCR beta chain was observed in a study of blood T cell repertoires in COVID-19. Method: immunoSEQ multiplex PCR; TCRdb's copy keeps in-frame clones and lacks some. The data hold around 150,000 clones, with approximately 80% observed a single time. Unmatched junction bases numbered 12, after V lost 4 bases and J lost 5 bases. Per germline, CDR1 SQVTM and CDR2 ANQGSEA. The CDR3 consists of 16 residues. The sample taken for sequencing was peripheral blood. The chain links TRBV29-1 to TRBJ1-3; 9 positions match TRBD1. The receptor was isolated from an elderly woman in a cohort sampled during active or convalescent COVID-19. The CDR3 sequence: CSVALLQQGARNTIYF. CDR3 DNA sequence: TGCAGCGTTGCCCTACTGCAACAGGGGGCGAGAAACACCATATATTTT.